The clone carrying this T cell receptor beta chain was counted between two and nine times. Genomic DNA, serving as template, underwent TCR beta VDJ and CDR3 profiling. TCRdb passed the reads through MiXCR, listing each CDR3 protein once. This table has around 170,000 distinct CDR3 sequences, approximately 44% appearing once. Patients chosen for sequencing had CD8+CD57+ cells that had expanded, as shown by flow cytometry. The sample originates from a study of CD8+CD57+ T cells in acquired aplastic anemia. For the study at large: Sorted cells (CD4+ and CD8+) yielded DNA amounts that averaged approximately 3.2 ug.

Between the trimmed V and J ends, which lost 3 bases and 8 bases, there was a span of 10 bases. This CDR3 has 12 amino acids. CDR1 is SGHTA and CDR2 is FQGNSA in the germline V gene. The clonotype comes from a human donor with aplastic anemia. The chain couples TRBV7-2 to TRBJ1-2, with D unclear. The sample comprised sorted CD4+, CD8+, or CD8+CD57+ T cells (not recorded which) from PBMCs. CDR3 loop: CASSLLEEGYTF. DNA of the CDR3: TGTGCCAGCAGCTTGTTAGAGGAGGGCTACACCTTC.